This T cell receptor (beta chain) was profiled in a study of T cells after yellow fever vaccination. Findings and limits, study-wide: The secondary response showed a weaker magnitude and a faster peak, day 5 versus 15. Most clones from primary vaccination were detected again post-booster (just over 95% CD4, roughly 90% CD8).

Germline trimming cut 4 bases from V and 2 bases from J; bases unmatched to any gene: 2. CDR3 length: 13 residues. Germline loops: CDR1 MNHEY, CDR2 SVGEGT. This clonotype was counted only a few times. The antigen is undetermined. Each CDR3 protein is one row after TCRdb ran MiXCR on the 5' RACE reads. The data contain approximately 550,000 distinct CDR3 sequences, approximately 12% of them seen just once; the ten biggest clones take up around 15%. The source was PBMCs, collected on the day of the yellow fever booster vaccination. This receptor was taken from a man aged 25 to 45 who received the YFV17D yellow fever vaccine. This rearrangement joins TRBV6-2 or TRBV6-3 to TRBJ2-7, with 7 nucleotides matching TRBD1. In DNA, the CDR3 is TGTGCCAGCAGTTGGACAGGAGCCTACGAGCAGTACTTC. Translated, it gives CASSWTGAYEQYF.